The 4 T cell receptor beta chains below all came from one sample that was sequenced in a study of T-cell reconstitution after alpha-beta-depleted transplantation in children. TCRbeta library construction was performed incorporating unique molecular identifiers. TCRdb itself ran the PCR reads through MiXCR, one entry per CDR3 protein. The sample consists of 540,000 or so distinct CDR3 sequences, roughly 24% of them appearing once. This sample comprised PBMCs, mostly from graft donor cells, obtained 360 days after TCRalphabeta/CD19-depleted stem cell transplant. These receptors came from a boy under two years old who had a stem cell transplant for acute myeloid leukemia, so the T cells may come from the graft donor.

This clonotype turned up a few times. V gene TRBV12-3 or TRBV12-4 combines with J gene TRBJ2-2, with TRBD2 as a possible D gene (6 bases). The CDR3 has 15 amino acids. V was cut by 5 bases and J by 3 bases, with 13 bases left in between. The CDR3 is CASSPAGIDTGELFF. The CDR3 region has the DNA TGTGCCAGCAGTCCTGCGGGGATCGACACCGGGGAGCTGTTTTTT.

In this sample, this clonotype turned up many times. The chain has TRBV7-9 and TRBJ2-1; 7 positions match TRBD1. V was pared by 5 bases and J by 15 bases, with 13 bases of the junction left unmatched. This CDR3 has 13 residues. The germline V gene encodes CDR1 SEHNR and CDR2 FQNEAQ (reference sequence). CDR3 coding DNA: TGTGCCAGCAGCCACCGCACGGGACAGCGGCCGTTCTTC. It translates to CASSHRTGQRPFF.

This clonotype was recorded at least ten times. This chain joins TRBV5-5 and TRBJ2-3; TRBD1 or TRBD2 may be the D gene (6 bases each). Germline assignment: CDR1 SGHKS and CDR2 YYEKEE (reference sequence). V lost 0 bases to trimming and J lost 4 bases, with 12 bases between them. The CDR3 is 15 residues long. The CDR3 DNA sequence: TGTGCCAGCAGCTTGGGGGGGGCAGTAGCAGATACGCAGTATTTT. As protein: CASSLGGAVADTQYF.

This clonotype was seen only a few times. The gene calls are TRBV6-1 and TRBJ2-7, with TRBD1 matching 9 bases. CDR1 and CDR2 (germline): MNHNS, SASEGT. J lost 3 bases, V lost 6 bases, and 3 bases had no gene match. This CDR3 contains 13 residues. CDR3 in DNA: TGTGCCAGCAGAGGGACAGGGATCTACGAGCAGTACTTC. Translation: CASRGTGIYEQYF.